The 26 T cell receptor beta chains below all came from one sample that was sequenced in a study of blood T cell repertoires in COVID-19. The table came from immunoSEQ multiplex PCR; TCRdb's copy has only in-frame clones and leaves some out. The sample has around 64,000 clones; about 90% are singletons. Sequencing was done on a sample of peripheral blood. The source of these receptors is a man aged 80 or over in a cohort sampled during active COVID-19.

The V gene is TRBV12-3 or TRBV12-4, the J gene TRBJ1-2; 7 bases are a match to TRBD1. This CDR3 contains 13 residues. The ends lost 6 bases at V and 5 bases at J; junction bases unmatched: 6. In nucleotides, the CDR3 is TGTGCCAGCAGCCCCGCCAGGGGGTATGGCTACACCTTC. Its translation is CASSPARGYGYTF.

V gene TRBV19 combines with J gene TRBJ1-1; no firm D call. This CDR3 comprises 15 residues. Germline CDR1 LNHDA, CDR2 SQIVND (reference sequence). The V end lost 8 bases, the J end lost 1 base, and 17 bases lay between the germline ends. DNA for the CDR3: TGTGCCAGTTTAACCACCTCCTTCGGGAACACTGAAGCTTTCTTT. It specifies CASLTTSFGNTEAFF.

J is TRBJ2-7 and V is TRBV7-9, with 13 bases aligning to TRBD2. Trimming took 5 bases from V and 2 from J; bases not matched to a gene: 3. Germline loops: CDR1 SEHNR, CDR2 FQNEAQ (reference sequence). The CDR3 sequence is 15 residues long. The CDR3 DNA reads TGTGCCAGCAGCCCCGGACTAGCGGGAGCCTACGAGCAGTACTTC. Its protein product is CASSPGLAGAYEQYF.

This clone appeared a single time. The V gene is TRBV24-1, the J gene TRBJ1-5; tentative D call: TRBD1 (5 bases). The length of the CDR3 is 15 residues. CDR1 is KGHDR and CDR2 is SFDVKD in the germline V gene. V shed 9 bases and J shed 3 bases, with 17 bases lying between them. The CDR3 reads CATEPWGRTNQPQHF. The CDR3, as DNA: TGTGCCACCGAACCCTGGGGGAGGACCAATCAGCCCCAGCATTTT.

V and J are TRBV7-2 and TRBJ1-6, with 7 bases lining up with TRBD1. The germline CDR1 and CDR2 sequences are SGHTA and FQGNSA. This CDR3 is built from 15 residues. With V trimmed by 5 bases and J by 5 bases, 6 bases remained unmatched. CDR3 DNA sequence: TGTGCCAGCAGCCCGAGGCAGGGGGATAATTCACCCCTCCACTTT. This sequence encodes CASSPRQGDNSPLHF.

The V and J genes are TRBV7-9 and TRBJ2-2, with D perhaps TRBD1 (6 bases). Per germline, CDR1 SEHNR and CDR2 FQNEAQ (reference sequence). CDR3 size: 14 residues. V lost 5 bases and J 1 base, leaving 8 bases between the germline ends. The CDR3 DNA sequence: TGTGCCAGCAGCCAGGGACAGAACACCGGGGAGCTGTTTTTT. Protein: CASSQGQNTGELFF.

This clone showed up just once. The chain is built from TRBV4-3 and TRBJ2-3, with 15 bases matching TRBD2. This CDR3 region has 20 residues. V shed 4 bases and J 0 bases; nucleotides not matched to a gene: 11. CDR1 and CDR2 from the germline V gene are LGHNA and YSLEER. CDR3 region: CASSRLGTSGGNPSTDTQYF. As DNA, the CDR3 is TGCGCCAGCAGCCGCCTCGGGACTAGCGGGGGGAATCCTAGCACAGATACGCAGTATTTT.

The chain has TRBV6-2 or TRBV6-3 and TRBJ2-7; 12 bases match TRBD2. Losses at the gene ends were 0 bases for V and 4 bases for J; bases not matched to a gene: 4. CDR1 MNHEY and CDR2 SVGEGT come from the germline V gene. The CDR3 runs 16 residues. CDR3 amino acids: CASSYSTSGGRYEQYF. CDR3 DNA: TGTGCCAGCAGTTACTCGACTAGCGGGGGACGGTACGAGCAGTACTTC.

The chain joins TRBV7-3 to TRBJ2-3; 11 bases are a match to TRBD2. Per the germline V gene, CDR1 is SGHTA and CDR2 is FQGTGA. This CDR3 has 14 amino acids. The V and J ends lost 5 bases and 5 bases, in that order; junction bases with no gene match: 3. The CDR3 bases are TGTGCCAGCAGCCCCGGGACTAGCGGAGATACGCAGTATTTT. Protein sequence: CASSPGTSGDTQYF.

V is TRBV4-1 and J is TRBJ1-2; possible D gene TRBD1, 5 bases. Per the germline V gene, CDR1 is MGHRA and CDR2 is YSYEKL. This CDR3 has 14 amino acids. Trimming left V 5 bases short and J 4 bases short, with 14 bases between. The CDR3 DNA reads as TGCGCCAGCAGCTCCCGTCAGGGCGGCTATGGCTACACCTTC. Translated, it gives CASSSRQGGYGYTF.

This clone appeared once. The V gene is TRBV4-3, the J gene TRBJ1-2; D possibly corresponds to TRBD1 (6 bases). V gave up 0 bases and J gave up 8 bases, with 16 bases separating them. CDR3 size: 15 residues. Per germline, CDR1 LGHNA and CDR2 YSLEER. The CDR3 bases are TGCGCCAGCAGCCAAGAGGCGGACAGTCTTGGGGGCTACACCTTC. Translated, it gives CASSQEADSLGGYTF.

This clone has only one observation. This chain joins TRBV18 and TRBJ1-1; weak D call: TRBD1 (6 bases). With 5 bases removed from V and 2 bases from J, the gap between germline ends came to 18 bases. Per germline, CDR1 KGHSH and CDR2 LQKENI. This CDR3 has 16 residues. The CDR3 DNA follows: TGTGCCAGCTCAGCACAGGAATGGACAGCAAACACTGAAGCTTTCTTT. Its protein is CASSAQEWTANTEAFF.

The chain has TRBV13 and TRBJ2-3; TRBD1 agrees at 8 bases. The CDR3 is 15 amino acids. Germline V gene sequence: CDR1 PRHDT, CDR2 FYEKMQ (reference sequence). The V gene end was trimmed by 5 bases and the J gene end by 0 bases; junction bases not matched to a gene: 4. This chain's CDR3 is CASSVGTGSTDTQYF. The CDR3 DNA follows: TGTGCCAGCAGCGTTGGGACAGGCAGCACAGATACGCAGTATTTT.

V and J are TRBV5-4 and TRBJ2-7; D unresolved. This CDR3 region has 15 residues. Trimming cost V 1 base and J 2 bases, with 13 bases left between them. Germline values: CDR1 SGHNT, CDR2 YYREEE (reference sequence). In DNA, the CDR3 is TGTGCCAGCAGCTTGAGGCTCACTGGGCCCTACGAGCAGTACTTC. Its protein is CASSLRLTGPYEQYF.

The gene calls are TRBV24-1 and TRBJ2-1; 8 positions match TRBD1. Trimming cost V 2 bases and J 2 bases; bases outside gene matches: 7. CDR1 and CDR2 (germline): KGHDR, SFDVKD. This CDR3 has 17 residues. DNA for the CDR3: TGTGCCACCAGTGATTCTTCAGGGGGCTATCCCTACAATGAGCAGTTCTTC. It encodes CATSDSSGGYPYNEQFF.

The chain uses TRBV4-3 and TRBJ2-2; tentative D call: TRBD2 (5 bases). This CDR3 is 17 amino acids long. Per the germline V gene, CDR1 is LGHNA and CDR2 is YSLEER. V was shortened by 0 bases and J by 7 bases, with 18 bases between the two germline ends. The DNA of the CDR3 is TGCGCCAGCAGCCAAGAAACGGCCACCCGACGGGGCGGGGAGCTGTTTTTT. This sequence encodes CASSQETATRRGGELFF.

The chain has TRBV10-1 and TRBJ2-7; 7 positions match TRBD1. The CDR3 runs 16 residues. CDR1 is WNHNN, CDR2 SYGVQD, per germline (reference sequence). With 6 bases clipped from V and 0 bases from J, the junction kept 11 bases outside the gene matches. CDR3 nucleotides: TGCGCCAGCAGGGAGAACAGGGGCCCGAGCTCCTACGAGCAGTACTTC. Translated: CASRENRGPSSYEQYF.

The rearrangement uses TRBV19 and TRBJ2-3; 7 nucleotides line up with TRBD1. V was pared by 6 bases and J by 0 bases, with 6 bases of the junction left unmatched. The CDR3 length is 15 residues. Per germline, CDR1 LNHDA and CDR2 SQIVND (reference sequence). CDR3 region: CASRRGPISTDTQYF. Written as DNA, the CDR3 is TGTGCCAGTAGGAGGGGGCCGATTAGCACAGATACGCAGTATTTT.

The chain combines TRBV18 with TRBJ1-5; D is possibly TRBD1 (6 bases). There are 15 residues in the CDR3. CDR1 KGHSH and CDR2 LQKENI come from the germline V gene. Trimming removed 1 base from V and 1 base from J, with 8 bases in between. The CDR3 DNA reads as TGTGCCAGCTCACCACAGCAGGGGAGCAATCAGCCCCAGCATTTT. Translated, it gives CASSPQQGSNQPQHF. Drawing the rest from reference TRBV18 and TRBJ1-5, the complete variable domain is NAGVMQNPRHLVRRRGQEARLRCSPMKGHSHVYWYRQLPEEGLKFMVYLQKENIIDESGMPKERFSAEFPKEGPSILRIQQVVRGDSAAYFCASSPQQGSNQPQHFGDGTRLSIL.

This chain joins TRBV7-2 and TRBJ2-1; 9 bases fit TRBD2. The CDR3 extends over 17 amino acids. Unmatched junction bases numbered 7, after V lost 1 base and J lost 3 bases. CDR1 and CDR2 (germline): SGHTA, FQGNSA. This CDR3 is CASSLGGASGVYNEQFF. The CDR3, as DNA: TGTGCCAGCAGCTTAGGGGGTGCTAGCGGGGTCTACAATGAGCAGTTCTTC.

The chain joins TRBV5-1 to TRBJ2-2; no clear D. Germline values: CDR1 SGHRS, CDR2 YFSETQ. The CDR3 is made up of 14 amino acids. Trimming cost V 0 bases and J 4 bases, with 7 bases left between them. The CDR3, as DNA: TGCGCCAGCAGCTTGGTACAGATCACCGGGGAGCTGTTTTTT. Translated: CASSLVQITGELFF.

This chain connects TRBV20-1 to TRBJ1-1; a weak D match, TRBD1 (5 bases). V lost 5 bases to trimming and J lost 8 bases, with 9 bases between them. The CDR3 is 10 residues long. CDR1 is DFQATT, CDR2 SNEGSKA, per germline (reference sequence). CDR3 DNA: TGCAGTGCTGGCAGACAGGAAGCTTTCTTT. Encoded protein: CSAGRQEAFF.

The chain links TRBV5-4 to TRBJ1-1; weak D call: TRBD1 (6 bases). Trimming removed 4 bases at V and 2 bases at J, with 12 bases between. Germline CDR1 reads SGHNT; CDR2 reads YYREEE (reference sequence). The CDR3 has 14 residues. Here the CDR3 reads CASSVGQTNTEAFF. CDR3 nucleotide sequence: TGTGCCAGCAGCGTCGGACAGACTAACACTGAAGCTTTCTTT.

A single count supports this clone. V gene TRBV6-9 combines with J gene TRBJ1-1; 8 nucleotides align to TRBD1. The trim removed 6 bases at V and 3 bases at J, leaving 6 bases unmatched. Germline V CDR1 and CDR2: MNHGY, SVAAGI. CDR3 length: 14 residues. DNA of the CDR3: TGTGCCAGCAGCAAGGACAGGGTGGACACTGAAGCTTTCTTT. Translating it yields CASSKDRVDTEAFF.

This chain joins TRBV12-3 or TRBV12-4 and TRBJ2-5, with TRBD2 identical over 8 bases. The J segment lost 10 bases and the V segment lost 5 bases, leaving 9 bases of the junction unmatched. The length of the CDR3 is 13 residues. The CDR3 DNA is TGTGCCAGCAGTATCGGGGGGGAAAGGATCCAGTACTTC. Amino acids: CASSIGGERIQYF.

The genes are TRBV5-3 and TRBJ1-5; D unclear. TRBV5-3 is recorded as an ORF, its role being uncertain. The CDR3 length is 14 residues. Trimming left V 3 bases short and J 5 bases short, with 12 bases between. The CDR3: CARSSPRWDQPQHF. DNA for the CDR3: TGTGCCAGAAGCTCCCCCAGGTGGGATCAGCCCCAGCATTTT.